This T cell receptor (beta chain) was found in a study of vaccination and CD4 T cells after COVID-19 (dated by TCRdb to between 2021 and 2023). Broadly, across the study: Six males and four females were included in the convalescent cohort, with two Hispanic individuals, seven Caucasians, two Asians and one multiracial person represented. Participants received two doses of either the Pfizer-BioNTech BNT162b2 vaccine (n=8) or the Moderna mRNA-1273 vaccine (n=2). Post-COVID blood samples from convalescent patients were collected a median of roughly 100 days after diagnosis, with a range of roughly 30 to 170 days. Post-vaccine blood samples were collected a median of around 2.5 months after the second vaccine dose, ranging from about 12 to 241 days. Culture stimuli were overlapping spike peptide pools from SARS-CoV-2 and from the common cold coronaviruses HCoV-NL63, HCoV-OC43 and HCoV-229E. Control cultures used a CEFX viral epitope pool as positive control, an HIV-1 Nef peptide pool as negative control, or no peptide. The spike-specific CD4+ TCR repertoire was compared before and after mRNA vaccination in about nine COVID-19 convalescent patients and a handful of infection-naive healthy vaccine recipients.

The treatment or condition label of this sample denotes: roughly 10-day PBMC culture with coronavirus spike peptide pools or control peptides (ViraFEST assay). To expand antigen-specific T cells with peptide pools and then pick out the expanded clonotypes through TCR sequencing, the study relied on the ViraFEST assay. Negative nucleocapsid antibody tests taken both before and after vaccination confirmed that the healthy vaccine recipients had no prior SARS-CoV-2 infection. Each well held 2 million or so PBMCs cultured in IMDM containing about 5% human AB serum and 9 to 10 IU/ml IL-2, with 7.5 to 10 ug/ml peptide pools added. On days 3 and 7, half of the culture medium was replaced with fresh IL-2-containing medium. CD4+ T cells were isolated after roughly nine days of culture through negative selection using the EasySep CD4+ T cell isolation kit. Ficoll-Paque Plus gradient centrifugation was used to isolate PBMCs from whole blood, and the isolated PBMCs were then either used fresh or cryopreserved at -140C. Triplicate wells were generally used for each culture condition.

General conclusions and limits of the study: Among the post-vaccine SARS-CoV-2-reactive clones in convalescent patients, a median 86.3% showed up only after vaccination, which suggests vaccine-specific priming. Of the vaccine-specific clones in convalescent patients, 304 of 307, or nearly all, reacted only to SARS-CoV-2 spike and did not cross-react with common cold coronaviruses. The study included relatively few convalescent patients and did not analyze early timepoints after natural infection. The median number of SARS-CoV-2-reactive clonotypes rose from about 19 after infection to around 40 after vaccination, but the change was not significant.

Sequences SGHVS (CDR1) and FNYEAQ (CDR2) are obtained from the germline V gene. From the cysteine up to the phenylalanine, the CDR3 has a length of 13 residues. This entry keeps only the CDR3 DNA: 39 bases, framed from base 1. For this chain, trimming is 5 bases at the V end and 8 bases at the J end, and the number of junction bases without a gene match is 5. The library was built by means of PCR. At the Johns Hopkins FTIC core, DNA from the cultured CD4+ T cells underwent TCR sequencing with the Oncomine TCR Beta short-read assay. The QIAamp micro DNA kit was used to extract genomic DNA from the cultured CD4+ T cells. Oncomine TCR Beta libraries from cultured CD4+ T cells were pooled with unique dual indexes and sequenced on an Illumina iSeq 100. The paper's processing steps were these. Non-productive sequences were removed, and CDR3s not starting with C, not ending with F or W, or shorter than 7 amino acids were discarded. The MANAFEST web application was used to identify antigen-specific clonotypes by comparing peptide-stimulated wells against reference wells and other culture wells. An FDR below 0.05, an odds ratio above 5, and a productive frequency above 0.1% in at least two of three replicate wells were required for clones to be considered positive. A clonotype counted as cross-reactive if it showed significant expansion both in the SARS-CoV-2 spike wells and in at least one common cold coronavirus spike condition. Similarity between CDR3 sequences was evaluated in R version 3.6.1 using Levenshtein distances (stringdist) and unrooted phylogenetic trees (ape). In-frame beta chains were kept once TCRdb had trimmed the public reads at Q25 with fastp and called clones with MiXCR. Rows with one shared CDR3 protein collapse into an entry with the most common genes and DNA. TCRdb's processing, not the study's, gives the V and J calls here. The sample contains more than 20,000 distinct CDR3 sequences, around 50% of them found a single time. The top ten constitute about 30% of the sample.

This clonotype has a handful of counts. The clone's antigen remains unknown. Per-base qualities were not stored, and no clone one base away is much larger. This TCR was sampled from a human donor who received a COVID-19 vaccine. Sequenced material: CD4+ T cells from blood, cultured in vitro, taken before SARS-CoV-2 vaccination. The rearrangement combines TRBV7-6 with TRBJ1-1, with 10 junctional bases fitting TRBD1. The nucleotides read TGTGCCAGCAGCCCGGACAGGGGGAGCGAAGCTTTCTTT. It is translated as CASSPDRGSEAFF. Outside the CDR3, residues come from the reference TRBV7-6 and TRBJ1-1 proteins, so the full variable domain is: GAGVSQSPRYKVTKRGQDVALRCDPISGHVSLYWYRQALGQGPEFLTYFNYEAQQDKSGLPNDRFSAERPEGSISTLTIQRTEQRDSAMYRCASSPDRGSEAFFGQGTRLTVV.